This T cell receptor beta chain derives from a study of cytomegalovirus exposure and HLA in healthy donors (dated by TCRdb to the late 2010s). For the study in its entirety: An earlier analysis of roughly 630 of the donors reported approximately 300 Gb of sequence data and 100 million to 140 million unique TCR beta sequences from some 180 million T cells. Typing coverage varied by locus: roughly 629-640 donors for A, B, C, DRB1 and DQB1; roughly 520 for DQA1; 606 for DPA1; approximately 470 for DPB1. The T cell repertoires of 550 to 850 subjects were profiled by immunosequencing and related to cytomegalovirus serostatus. All discovery cohort repertoires had been generated on a single sequencing platform. In a later genetic analysis, genome-wide SNP genotypes for about 55% of the roughly 670 donors were used, and that subset was treated as a discovery cohort. An early release covering roughly 640 HLA-typed donors comprised about 300 gigabases of sequencing data and roughly 86 million unique TCR sequences. Both class I and class II loci were covered by HLA typing, at four-digit resolution. The aim of the study was to test whether cataloging public T cell receptors could identify signatures of past pathogen exposure. An earlier analysis of several hundred of the donors used high-throughput TCR beta sequencing to judge whether each TCR beta V gene segment behaved as functional or pseudogenic. Among some 410 genotyped donors of the cohort, an average of around 250,000 unique TCR beta nucleotide sequences was sequenced per donor, of which 15% to 20% were non-productive. In a later analysis, previously published TCR beta repertoires from about 640 donors were re-analyzed and high-resolution HLA genotyping was added so that TCR occurrence patterns could be studied. Donor age, sex, ethnicity and CMV serostatus were collected together with the repertoire data. High-throughput TCR immunosequencing, statistical association of individual TCRs with disease status, and machine learning were combined to predict cytomegalovirus infection status. A separate validation cohort of more than 100 different subjects was used in addition to the approximately 640-subject first cohort. Rather than using new phenotypic data, the later analysis identified candidate immune exposures from TCR beta sequences and from how often those sequences occurred across donors. Four or five DR-DQ haplotypes were handled as single units for association and clustering, since linkage in the cohort was strong. The genetic ancestry cluster associated with self-reported Caucasian donors included roughly 84% of the roughly 400 genotyped donors. Beyond this particular receptor, the publication reports: Cytomegalovirus status was reported to be diagnosed by the classifier with high specificity and sensitivity in both the original and validation cohorts. A further reported finding was that TCR beta sequences accurately predicted the HLA-A and HLA-B alleles for most subjects in the first cohort. Because some donors lacked HLA typing at each locus, the association tests relied only on the typed subset. The only immune exposure information available for the cohort was CMV serostatus. An earlier analysis of approximately 590 of the donors showed that most TCR beta V segments appeared in productive rearrangements either about 87% or about 30% of the time, which broadly matched IMGT annotations. Most CMV-associated TCR beta chains appeared to be HLA-restricted in a later analysis, and the HLA associations seemed to be driven largely by CMV exposure. Linkage disequilibrium might explain the correlated functional status among segregating V segments, but an unknown experimental factor could not be ruled out. The authors suggested that the approach could potentially be extended to other disease states and immunological phenotypes. In a later analysis, HLA-associated TCR beta chains showed more clonal expansion and lower generation probabilities than non-associated chains that were equally common. Roughly uniform sequencing depth across donors was assumed in presence/absence analyses, although this assumption may not hold. Across donors, most TCR sequences were observed very rarely, whereas some public TCRs were present in many individuals. Only TCR beta chains were sequenced in this cohort, and the absence of alpha or paired-chain data limited detectable features. A cluster of highly shared sequence variants was judged likely to be a technical artifact of the sequencing pipeline. In a later analysis, over 15,000 TCR beta sequences were associated with specific HLA alleles at a false discovery rate of 0.05. Some IMGT-functional V segments, including TRBV6-2 and TRBV6-3, could not be told apart with the 87-base-pair reads, so those segments were excluded. According to a later analysis, parvovirus B19, influenza, CMV and Epstein-Barr virus appeared linked to several top co-occurrence clusters. V-gene and J-gene trimming of TCR beta chains was associated with a missense DCLRE1C variant in a later genetic analysis, and the association was replicated in an independent cohort. In a later analysis, TCR association rates were found to vary across HLA loci, with the most associated TCRs seen for DRB1 alleles and the fewest for HLA-C alleles. The earlier analysis of some 540 of the donors excluded some 15 rarely observed V segments, including chromosome 9 orphons, because counts were too low. The study gave a list of more than 150 TCR beta chains associated with cytomegalovirus. Strong co-occurrence of HLA alleles, especially DR and DQ, made assigning TCR associations to individual alleles difficult. According to a later genetic analysis, donors in an Asian-associated ancestry cluster had fewer N-insertions in productive TCRs than the roughly 670-donor mean. In vitro tests confirmed that a few of the cytomegalovirus-associated TCR beta chains recognize cytomegalovirus antigens.

According to the germline V gene, CDR1 reads SNHLY and CDR2 reads FYNNEI. The CDR3 contains 15 residues, cysteine and phenylalanine counted. The retained sequence is limited to the CDR3, 45 bases, with the frame set at the first base. Ends trimmed: V by 5 bases, J by 7 bases; bases unmatched to a gene: 8. Library preparation was by the immunoSEQ multiplex PCR assay. For the multiplex PCR, a mixture combining 60 forward primers for TCR Vbeta segments and 13 reverse primers for TCR Jbeta segments was used. The CDR3 region of rearranged TCR beta genes was amplified from genomic DNA by a multiplex PCR assay. The Illumina HiSeq System was used to sequence the amplified TCR beta libraries as 87-base-pair reads. Regarding the original processing steps: In a later analysis, roughly 80 million unique TCR beta chains were counted across the roughly 610 repertoires, and around 11 million of these chains were shared by at least two donors. Raw reads were error-corrected and collapsed into unique sequences with a nearest-neighbor algorithm that merged closely related sequences to remove PCR and sequencing errors. Alignment of CDR3 sequences to IMGT reference sequences was used to assign V, D and J gene segments. Each retained sequence needed at least a six-nucleotide match to both a V gene segment and a J gene segment. Rearrangements were classified as productive when the CDR3 lacked stop codons and remained in frame with V and J, and all other rearrangements were classified as non-productive. CDR3 was defined by IMGT convention, running from the second conserved V-encoded cysteine to the conserved J-encoded phenylalanine. The earlier analysis of 500 to 600 of the donors excluded sequences that lacked an unambiguous match to a single V gene segment. In an earlier analysis of approximately 550 of the donors, V segments were called functional above 56.7% productive rearrangements and were called segregating when the between-donor standard deviation exceeded 5%. A statistical classification framework was built to diagnose cytomegalovirus status from the catalog of TCR beta chain sequences. In a later analysis, V and J genes were assigned by comparing TCR nucleotide sequences against IMGT/GENE-DB human TR gene sequences. A later analysis assigned CDR3 sequences and most-parsimonious VDJ recombination scenarios with the TCRdist pipeline. In a later analysis, each TCR beta chain was defined by its CDR3 amino acid sequence together with its V-gene family, and reads without a unique V-gene family were excluded. To address suspected cross-contamination and a sequencing artifact, a later analysis removed a few hundred highly shared, low-generation-probability nucleotide sequences. In a later analysis, a clonal expansion index was calculated for each public chain from normalized within-repertoire ranks of inferred template counts. In a later analysis, generation probabilities were computed with a VDJ recombination model fitted to out-of-frame rearrangements, and the resulting probabilities were checked against IGoR. In a later analysis, hypergeometric tests were used to score TCR-TCR, TCR-HLA and TCR-CMV co-occurrence, with a repertoire-size bias correction applied to TCR pairs. To estimate false discovery rates, a later analysis permuted the HLA or CMV assignments 20 times. In a later analysis, co-occurring TCRs were grouped using DBSCAN, with TCRdist sequence similarity added in when clustering inside HLA-allele-positive subsets. Co-occurrence clustering excluded repertoires with fewer than 30,000 or more than 120,000 public chains, plus five with anomalous nucleotide sharing. The source is immuneACCESS, and TCRdb retained only in-frame sequences with V and J called. Part of the clones is not carried over; for the studies checked, unresolved V genes explain less than half of this, and the remainder is unexplained. The D gene and trimming were derived from the DNA, and the V and J assignments and clone size from that table. The sample yields approximately 160,000 clones; 65% to 85% were counted once. The top ten hold 6.5% to 9% of the sample.

The cohort consisted of hundreds of healthy bone marrow donors. All cohort members were sampled while nominally healthy, although unrecorded immune exposures were likely present. The donor tested CMV seropositive, placing the donor among the 289 seropositive members of the cohort. Each donor provided a peripheral blood sample, and peripheral blood mononuclear cells were used for TCR beta sequencing. Genomic DNA extraction from the blood cell samples was performed with the Qiagen DNeasy Blood Extraction Kit. Notes on this clone: Its antigen target is currently unknown. Base qualities are not at hand, and no much larger clone is one base apart.

The sequence was collected from a woman aged 40 to 50 in good health and CMV-seropositive. The V and J segments used are TRBV2 and TRBJ2-7; 13 central nucleotides agree with TRBD2. Sequencing was done on a sample of PBMCs. The CDR3 reads CASSSTSGGAREQYF. The sequenced DNA: TGTGCCAGCAGTTCAACTAGCGGGGGGGCCAGGGAGCAGTACTTC.